The rows below give T cell receptor beta chains drawn from one sample of a study of CD8 T cells in Susac syndrome. Each CDR3 protein is one row after TCRdb ran MiXCR on the immunoSEQ multiplex PCR reads. The table lists about 300,000 distinct CDR3 sequences, 92% of them singletons. The material sequenced was CD4+ T cells from PBMCs. Source of these receptors: a human donor with multiple sclerosis. The CDR3 runs from the conserved cysteine through the conserved F or W. D genes are given only for firm matches. Rows give clone size only sometimes, using once, few, many, or a class for an expanded clone.

NA	NA	TRBV19	TRBJ1-1	CASGQTMNTEAFF	TGTGCCTCGGGACAAACGATGAACACTGAAGCTTTCTTT
NA	NA	TRBV5-6	TRBJ2-2	CASSLGPADTGELFF	TGTGCCAGCAGCTTGGGGCCCGCGGACACCGGGGAGCTGTTTTTT
NA	NA	TRBV12-3/TRBV12-4	TRBJ1-3	CASSLNQGNTIYF	TGTGCCAGCAGTCTAAATCAGGGAAACACCATATATTTT
NA	NA	TRBV7-9	TRBJ2-1	CASTREVYNEQFF	TGTGCCAGCACCAGGGAAGTCTACAATGAGCAGTTCTTC
NA	NA	TRBV7-2	TRBJ2-1	CASSSRRQGAYNEQFF	TGTGCCAGCAGCTCCAGGCGGCAGGGCGCCTACAATGAGCAGTTCTTC
TRBD1	NA	TRBV12-3/TRBV12-4	TRBJ2-7	CASSGTGTGLYEQYF	TGTGCCAGCAGTGGGACCGGGACAGGGTTGTACGAGCAGTACTTC
TRBD1	NA	TRBV20-1	TRBJ1-1	CSARGPGGVSMNTEAFF	TGCAGTGCTAGAGGCCCAGGGGGGGTATCTATGAACACTGAAGCTTTCTTT
TRBD2	NA	TRBV20-1	TRBJ2-7	CSARGRSSPSGGAYEQYF	TGCAGTGCTAGGGGGCGGAGCTCGCCTAGCGGGGGGGCCTACGAGCAGTACTTC
NA	NA	TRBV30	TRBJ1-1	CAWSVIGDTEAFF	TGTGCCTGGAGTGTTATAGGGGACACTGAAGCTTTCTTT
NA	once	TRBV18	TRBJ2-3	CASSPRASSGGTQYF	TGTGCCAGCTCACCACGGGCTAGTTCTGGCGGTACGCAGTATTTT
NA	NA	TRBV5-1	TRBJ2-2	CASSFAGPSAPGTGELFF	TGCGCCAGCAGCTTCGCCGGCCCTAGCGCGCCGGGCACCGGGGAGCTGTTTTTT
TRBD2	NA	TRBV5-1	TRBJ2-5	CASSNIGTSGTQGKETQYF	TGCGCCAGCAGCAATATCGGGACTAGCGGGACCCAGGGGAAAGAGACCCAGTACTTC
NA	NA	TRBV4-3	TRBJ2-2	CASNQRPSLAVNTGELFF	TGCGCCAGCAACCAGAGGCCCTCTTTAGCGGTGAACACCGGGGAGCTGTTTTTT
NA	NA	TRBV5-1	TRBJ1-1	CASSKDSGNTEAFF	TGCGCCAGCAGTAAAGACAGCGGGAACACTGAAGCTTTCTTT
TRBD1	NA	TRBV25-1	TRBJ1-1	CASTRQGTTEAFF	TGTGCCAGCACCCGACAGGGGACCACTGAAGCTTTCTTT
NA	NA	TRBV15	TRBJ2-1	CATSRRGPARGGEQFF	TGTGCCACCAGCAGGAGGGGACCCGCGCGGGGCGGTGAGCAGTTCTTC
NA	once	TRBV20-1	TRBJ1-1	CRALGGVMNTEAFF	TGCAGGGCCCTGGGGGGGGTCATGAACACTGAAGCTTTCTTT
NA	NA	TRBV23-1	TRBJ1-6	CASSPRVMVGNSPLHF	TGCGCCAGCAGTCCACGGGTAATGGTGGGTAATTCACCCCTCCACTTT
NA	NA	TRBV5-4	TRBJ2-5	CASSPLKGETQYF	TGTGCCAGCAGCCCTCTCAAGGGAGAGACCCAGTACTTC
NA	NA	TRBV19	TRBJ1-2	CASSWTTYGYTF	TGTGCCAGTAGTTGGACAACCTATGGCTACACCTTC
TRBD1	NA	TRBV11-2	TRBJ1-6	CASSSRHRQGYNSPLHF	TGTGCCAGCAGCTCGCGCCATCGACAGGGATATAATTCACCCCTCCACTTT
NA	NA	TRBV29-1	TRBJ1-1	CSVTQGGGTEAFF	TGCAGCGTCACACAGGGCGGGGGGACTGAAGCTTTCTTT
NA	NA	TRBV6-2/TRBV6-3	TRBJ2-3	CASSWGSDTDTQYF	TGTGCCAGCAGTTGGGGGTCGGACACAGATACGCAGTATTTT
TRBD1	few	TRBV5-1	TRBJ1-2	CASSLDRGYYGYTF	TGCGCCAGCAGCTTGGACAGGGGGTACTATGGCTACACCTTC
NA	NA	TRBV30	TRBJ2-1	CAWSLGAPYNEQFF	TGTGCCTGGAGTCTTGGGGCCCCATACAATGAGCAGTTCTTC
TRBD2	NA	TRBV20-1	TRBJ2-1	CSAEGGRLAGYNEQFF	TGCAGTGCTGAGGGAGGGAGGCTAGCGGGCTACAATGAGCAGTTCTTC
TRBD2	NA	TRBV7-8	TRBJ2-3	CATIRSGRPTDTQYF	TGTGCAACCATTAGATCCGGGAGGCCCACAGATACGCAGTATTTT
TRBD2	once	TRBV4-2	TRBJ2-2	CASSQVGLAGRNTGELFF	TGTGCCAGCAGCCAGGTTGGACTAGCGGGACGGAACACCGGGGAGCTGTTTTTT
TRBD2	NA	TRBV4-3	TRBJ2-3	CASSQDPSGAADTQYF	TGCGCCAGCAGCCAAGATCCTAGCGGGGCCGCGGATACGCAGTATTTT
NA	NA	TRBV2	TRBJ2-7	CASSDGDVNSEQYF	TGTGCCAGCAGTGACGGGGACGTCAACAGCGAGCAGTACTTC
NA	NA	TRBV4-3	TRBJ2-7	CASSQDSGAYEQYF	TGCGCCAGCAGCCAAGATTCAGGTGCCTACGAGCAGTACTTC
TRBD2	NA	TRBV19	TRBJ2-1	CASSPWTSGRYVDNEQFF	TGTGCCAGTAGTCCGTGGACTAGCGGGAGGTATGTCGACAATGAGCAGTTCTTC
NA	NA	TRBV3-1	TRBJ1-3	CASSQGSGGTRANTIYF	TGTGCCAGCAGCCAAGGAAGTGGGGGGACCCGCGCAAACACCATATATTTT
TRBD1	NA	TRBV7-9	TRBJ2-3	CASSYGQGAVDTQYF	TGTGCCAGCAGCTATGGACAGGGGGCTGTAGATACGCAGTATTTT
TRBD2	NA	TRBV29-1	TRBJ2-5	CSVEDRANGTSGRPSERRPQYF	TGCAGCGTTGAAGATCGAGCGAACGGGACTAGCGGGAGGCCCTCTGAGAGGAGACCCCAGTACTTC
NA	NA	TRBV30	TRBJ2-3	CAWSVDGRRTDTQYF	TGTGCCTGGAGTGTAGACGGGCGTCGCACAGATACGCAGTATTTT
TRBD1	once	TRBV20-1	TRBJ2-1	CSASSPTGDERGFF	TGCAGTGCTAGCTCCCCGACAGGGGATGAACGGGGGTTCTTC
NA	NA	TRBV7-2	TRBJ1-5	CASRPDGVQPQHF	TGTGCCAGCAGACCTGACGGGGTTCAGCCCCAGCATTTT
NA	NA	TRBV3-1	TRBJ1-5	CASSQLNQPQHF	TGTGCCAGCAGCCAGCTAAATCAGCCCCAGCATTTT
TRBD1	NA	TRBV4-1	TRBJ1-2	CASSQDHGQGAHTF	TGCGCCAGCAGCCAAGATCACGGGCAGGGGGCGCACACCTTC
NA	NA	TRBV27	TRBJ1-1	CASSHQGTEAFF	TGTGCCAGCAGTCATCAAGGCACTGAAGCTTTCTTT
TRBD1	NA	TRBV12-3/TRBV12-4	TRBJ2-7	CASSYETGSYEQYF	TGTGCCAGCAGTTACGAGACAGGGTCCTACGAGCAGTACTTC
TRBD2	few	TRBV7-2	TRBJ2-1	CASSSTSLSYNEQFF	TGTGCCAGCAGCTCGACTAGCCTCTCCTACAATGAGCAGTTCTTC
NA	NA	TRBV11-3	TRBJ2-1	CASSLLYEQFF	TGTGCCAGCAGCTTACTCTATGAGCAGTTCTTC
TRBD1	NA	TRBV29-1	TRBJ2-7	CSVVGPGGIYEQYF	TGCAGCGTTGTGGGGCCAGGGGGCATTTACGAGCAGTACTTC
NA	NA	TRBV18	TRBJ1-3	CASSPNVGSGNTIYF	TGTGCCAGCTCACCAAACGTCGGTTCTGGGAACACCATATATTTT
NA	NA	TRBV5-1	TRBJ2-2	CASSRRLVGTGELFF	TGCGCCAGCAGCCGACGACTAGTGGGCACCGGGGAGCTGTTTTTT
NA	NA	TRBV29-1	TRBJ1-2	CSGRAGDNYGYTF	TGCAGCGGCAGGGCAGGGGACAACTATGGCTACACCTTC
NA	NA	TRBV5-1	TRBJ1-6	CASSPWAGVNSPLHF	TGCGCCAGCAGCCCCTGGGCAGGGGTGAATTCACCCCTCCACTTT
NA	NA	TRBV6-6	TRBJ2-7	CASSYGQSYEQYF	TGTGCCAGCAGTTACGGGCAGTCCTACGAGCAGTACTTC
NA	NA	TRBV10-3	TRBJ1-2	CAISDRQLGADYTF	TGTGCCATCAGTGACAGGCAGTTGGGAGCGGACTACACCTTC
NA	once	TRBV6-1	TRBJ1-3	CASSVSGTGNTIYF	TGTGCCAGCAGTGTATCAGGGACCGGAAACACCATATATTTT
TRBD1	NA	TRBV20-1	TRBJ2-3	CSANQGEDTQYF	TGCAGTGCTAATCAGGGGGAAGATACGCAGTATTTT
NA	NA	TRBV6-5	TRBJ1-2	CASSYSIRGLHRLNYGYTF	TGTGCCAGCAGTTACTCGATCCGGGGCCTCCACCGACTTAACTATGGCTACACCTTC